Shown below are 31 T cell receptor beta chains from a single sample sequenced in a study of blood T cells in healthy people across ages. A J-beta primer mix and a sample-barcoded 5' primer were used in a second PCR of about 7 to 12 cycles. MiXCR was run by TCRdb on the 5' RACE reads, yielding one entry per CDR3 protein. The repertoire holds around 1.1 million distinct CDR3 sequences, with around two fifths as singletons. The specimen was blood. These receptors were collected from a man aged 18 to 35 in good health.

This CDR3 is CASSQDTDPLSYEQYF. DNA of the CDR3: TGCGCCAGCAGCCAAGACACAGATCCCCTTAGCTACGAGCAGTACTTC. This rearrangement joins TRBV4-3 to TRBJ2-7, with D uncertain. CDR3 length equals 16 residues. Germline CDR1 and CDR2: LGHNA and YSLEER. V lost 0 bases and J lost 3, with 15 bases in between.

The chain has TRBV12-5 and TRBJ2-7; D is perhaps TRBD2 (6 bases). Trimming removed 0 bases at V and 4 bases at J, with 13 bases between. The germline gives CDR1 LGHNT, CDR2 FRNRAP. The CDR3 covers 15 residues. CDR3 in amino acids: CASGLVRGTAYEQYF. The CDR3, as DNA: TGTGCTAGTGGTTTGGTACGGGGGACCGCTTACGAGCAGTACTTC. The whole variable domain, filled in from reference TRBV12-5 and TRBJ2-7, reads DARVTQTPRHKVTEMGQEVTMRCQPILGHNTVFWYRQTMMQGLELLAYFRNRAPLDDSGMPKDRFSAEMPDATLATLKIQPSEPRDSAVYFCASGLVRGTAYEQYFGPGTRLTVT.

This chain links TRBV27 with TRBJ1-5; a possible D gene is TRBD1 (5 bases). Germline V lookup: CDR1 MNHEY, CDR2 SMNVEV (reference sequence). The CDR3 is 15 amino acids. The V and J ends lost 5 bases and 3 bases respectively, with 14 bases between them. The chain's CDR3 is CASSAGTGVNQPQHF. Here the CDR3 DNA reads TGTGCCAGCAGTGCCGGGACGGGAGTCAATCAGCCCCAGCATTTT.

V and J are TRBV5-4 and TRBJ2-3; perhaps TRBD2 as D (7 bases). The V end lost 3 bases, the J end lost 6 bases, and 20 bases lay between the germline ends. The CDR3 length is 16 residues. In germline, CDR1 is SGHNT, CDR2 YYREEE (reference sequence). The CDR3 coding sequence is TGTGCCAGCAGCTGGGAAGGGGGGGGGAAGTGGGATACGCAGTATTTT. Translated, it gives CASSWEGGGKWDTQYF.

The chain joins TRBV27 to TRBJ1-3; no clear D. Germline lookup yields CDR1 MNHEY and CDR2 SMNVEV (reference sequence). The CDR3 sequence is 13 residues long. V lost 8 bases, J lost 4 bases, and 12 bases lay in between. The CDR3 sequence is CASAPPGGNTIYF. The CDR3 region has the DNA TGTGCCAGCGCACCACCGGGCGGAAACACCATATATTTT.

The chain uses TRBV10-3 and TRBJ2-7; D is possibly TRBD2 (6 bases). The CDR3 runs 14 residues. Trimming removed 8 bases at V and 2 bases at J, with 16 bases between. Germline CDR1 ENHRY, CDR2 SYGVKD. CDR3 sequence (DNA): TGTGCCATCTCAACCCCCGGGGGAACCTACGAGCAGTACTTC. Residues: CAISTPGGTYEQYF.

This clonotype was detected only a few times. V is TRBV20-1 and J is TRBJ2-5; D is unresolved. The CDR3 sequence is 13 residues long. The ends were cut back, 3 bases at V and 1 base at J, with 9 bases in the middle. Germline CDR1 and CDR2: DFQATT and SNEGSKA (reference sequence). The CDR3 sequence is CSARGWPQETQYF. CDR3 DNA sequence: TGCAGTGCTAGGGGCTGGCCCCAAGAGACCCAGTACTTC.

The chain couples TRBV6-5 to TRBJ2-1; D unclear. The J call is uncertain, as TRBJ2-7 better fits the DNA end. Germline V gene sequence: CDR1 MNHEY, CDR2 SVGAGI. This CDR3 spans 16 amino acids. CDR3 nucleotides: TGTGCCAGCAGTTACTCCCCACGTGGGTCCCCCAATGAGCAGTACTTC. Translating it yields CASSYSPRGSPNEQYF.

In the case of this clonotype: Possible read error: a much larger clone is one base away. The J gene is TRBJ2-1, the V gene TRBV29-1; D is possibly TRBD1 (5 bases). The assigned J gene may be wrong: the sequence end matches TRBJ2-7 better. Looked up from germline, CDR1 is SQVTM and CDR2 is ANQGSEA. CDR3 size: 12 residues. CDR3 amino acids: CSVGRASNEQYF. The CDR3 nucleotides read TGCAGCGTTGGCAGGGCAAGCAATGAGCAGTACTTC.

This clonotype showed up just a few times. V gene TRBV6-2 or TRBV6-3 combines with J gene TRBJ1-2; D remains ambiguous. V was trimmed by 5 bases and J by 4 bases, leaving 8 bases between them. Looked up from germline, CDR1 is MNHEY and CDR2 is SVGEGT. The CDR3 contains 12 residues. The CDR3 DNA reads as TGTGCCAGCAGTCCAAGGGCCTATGGCTACACCTTC. Translated: CASSPRAYGYTF.

This clonotype was found a few times. This rearrangement joins TRBV20-1 to TRBJ1-4; TRBD1 matches 7 bases. This CDR3 has 15 amino acids. Per the germline V gene, CDR1 is DFQATT and CDR2 is SNEGSKA (reference sequence). Losses at the gene ends were 7 bases for V and 2 bases for J; bases not matched to a gene: 10. CDR3 sequence reads: CSVPDRLGTNEKLFF. The CDR3 DNA follows: TGCAGTGTCCCGGACAGGCTGGGGACTAATGAAAAACTGTTTTTT.

This clonotype was picked up a small number of times. This chain links TRBV14 with TRBJ1-2, with 9 bases identical to TRBD1. CDR1 is SGHDN and CDR2 is FVKESK in the germline V gene. The junction had 5 bases not matched to a gene; V was cut back by 4 bases and J by 5 bases. This CDR3 spans 14 amino acids. The CDR3 DNA is TGTGCCAGCAGCCTTCCGGACAGGGGATATGGCTACACCTTC. Its translation: CASSLPDRGYGYTF.

The J gene is TRBJ2-1, the V gene TRBV9; perhaps TRBD2 as D (5 bases). CDR1 SGDLS and CDR2 YYNGEE come from the germline V gene. Trimming took 0 bases from V and 7 from J, leaving 8 bases between them. The CDR3 sequence is 13 residues long. The CDR3 DNA follows: TGTGCCAGCAGCGTAGTCTCGGGGAATGAGCAGTTCTTC. Its protein is CASSVVSGNEQFF. The full variable domain, completed using reference TRBV9 and TRBJ2-1, is DSGVTQTPKHLITATGQRVTLRCSPRSGDLSVYWYQQSLDQGLQFLIQYYNGEERAKGNILERFSAQQFPDLHSELNLSSLELGDSALYFCASSVVSGNEQFFGPGTRLTVL.

This clonotype has only a few counts. DNA of the CDR3: TGTGCCAGCAGTCTTGCCGGGACAGGGTTTGCAACTAATGAAAAACTGTTTTTT. Its protein product is CASSLAGTGFATNEKLFF. The chain recombines TRBV12-3 or TRBV12-4 with TRBJ1-4, with 9 bases lining up with TRBD1. V trimming: 5 bases; J trimming: 0 bases; junction bases outside the gene matches: 10. This CDR3 has 18 amino acids.

There are many counts of this clonotype. This chain uses TRBV5-1 with TRBJ2-1, with D perhaps given as TRBD1 or TRBD2 (5 bases each). This CDR3 region has 15 residues. Germline V gene lookup returns CDR1 SGHRS and CDR2 YFSETQ. The germline V and J ends were trimmed by 1 base and 7 bases, with 15 bases remaining between them. CDR3 nucleotides: TGCGCCAGCAGCTTGACAGTTGGGGGTCGGAATGAGCAGTTCTTC. Translated: CASSLTVGGRNEQFF.

The chain employs TRBV7-2 and TRBJ1-5, with TRBD1 matching over 7 bases. V was clipped by 2 bases and J by 2 bases; unmatched bases: 3. The CDR3 spans 15 residues. Germline values: CDR1 SGHTA, CDR2 FQGNSA. This chain's CDR3 is CASSLHRGGNQPQHF. The CDR3 DNA follows: TGTGCCAGCAGCTTACACAGGGGAGGCAATCAGCCCCAGCATTTT.

The chain joins TRBV4-2 to TRBJ2-1; 7 bases fit TRBD2. The germline V gene has CDR1 LGHNA and CDR2 YNFKEQ. The CDR3 sequence is 17 residues long. V lost 2 bases to trimming and J lost 6 bases; unmatched junction nucleotides: 13. The CDR3 protein is CASSQQGGAWVINEQFF. The CDR3 DNA reads as TGTGCCAGCAGCCAACAGGGAGGGGCTTGGGTCATCAATGAGCAGTTCTTC.

The chain couples TRBV9 to TRBJ2-3; 11 nucleotides line up with TRBD2. The CDR3 runs 15 residues. The germline V gene has CDR1 SGDLS and CDR2 YYNGEE. Trimming at V came to 3 bases and at J to 8 bases, leaving 8 bases not matched to a gene. The DNA for the CDR3 is TGTGCCAGCAGCGCACCCGGGACTAGCGGCGTTACGCAGTATTTT. Protein product: CASSAPGTSGVTQYF.

V is TRBV7-2 and J is TRBJ1-2, with D possibly being TRBD1 (5 bases). CDR3 length equals 16 residues. Looked up from germline, CDR1 is SGHTA and CDR2 is FQGNSA. Trimming removed 4 bases from V and 8 bases from J, with 23 bases in between. The CDR3: CASSYTWGGRGDGYTF. The CDR3 DNA is TGTGCCAGCAGCTACACGTGGGGAGGGAGGGGAGACGGCTACACCTTC.

Many counts were recorded for this clonotype. V is TRBV11-1 and J is TRBJ2-3; TRBD1 matches 7 bases. Trimming cost V 0 bases and J 6 bases; bases outside gene matches: 3. There are 14 residues in the CDR3. Germline assignment: CDR1 SGHAT and CDR2 FQDESV (reference sequence). Here the CDR3 reads CASSLATGADTQYF. DNA of the CDR3: TGTGCCAGCAGCTTAGCAACAGGGGCGGATACGCAGTATTTT.

This chain connects TRBV6-2 or TRBV6-3 to TRBJ1-2; 12 nucleotides line up with TRBD1. The V segment lost 5 bases and the J segment 4 bases; nucleotides outside the gene matches: 2. Germline values: CDR1 MNHEY, CDR2 SVGEGT. The CDR3 has 14 residues. The DNA of the CDR3 is TGTGCCAGCAGTGGGACAGGGGGCTTCTATGGCTACACCTTC. Amino acids: CASSGTGGFYGYTF.

The chain carries TRBV3-1 and TRBJ1-1, with D uncertain. V lost 4 bases and J lost 0, with 9 bases in between. Germline V gene data show CDR1 as LGHDT and CDR2 as YNNKEL (reference sequence). The length of the CDR3 is 14 residues. The CDR3: CASSPANVNTEAFF. DNA for the CDR3: TGTGCCAGCAGCCCGGCAAACGTGAACACTGAAGCTTTCTTT.

The chain combines TRBV20-1 with TRBJ1-6, with 9 bases that match TRBD1. The V gene's germline CDR1 is DFQATT and CDR2 SNEGSKA (reference sequence). The CDR3 has 16 amino acids. The V segment lost 2 bases and the J segment 5 bases; nucleotides outside the gene matches: 7. CDR3: CSARHGTGNNNSPLHF. DNA of the CDR3: TGCAGTGCTAGACACGGGACAGGGAATAATAATTCACCCCTCCACTTT.

This clonotype has only a few counts. A read error may be the cause here, since a much bigger clone is one base away. CDR3 amino acids: CASSPQGNTYNGQFF. For the CDR3, the DNA is TGTGCCAGCAGCCCACAGGGTAATACCTACAATGGGCAGTTCTTC. V usage is TRBV7-2 and J usage is TRBJ2-1, with D possibly TRBD1 on 6 matching bases. The germline V gene has CDR1 SGHTA and CDR2 FQGNSA. The CDR3 is made up of 15 amino acids.

This clonotype showed up just a few times. CDR3 sequence: CASSLGWGSDTEAFF. CDR3 bases: TGTGCCAGCAGCTTAGGTTGGGGCAGTGACACTGAAGCTTTCTTT. The chain employs TRBV7-9 and TRBJ1-1; D is possibly TRBD1 (5 bases). The V and J ends lost 1 base and 3 bases respectively, with 12 bases between them. CDR3 length equals 15 residues. The V gene's germline CDR1 is SEHNR and CDR2 FQNEAQ (reference sequence).

This clonotype was seen a handful of times. V gene TRBV12-5 combines with J gene TRBJ1-5; 9 bases map to TRBD1. Germline assignment: CDR1 LGHNT and CDR2 FRNRAP. This CDR3 has 17 residues. After removal of 7 bases from V and 2 bases from J, the junction contained 12 bases not matched to a gene. In nucleotides, the CDR3 is TGTGCTAGTGCCCTTGACAGGGGGGATTTTGGCAATCAGCCCCAGCATTTT. Amino acid sequence: CASALDRGDFGNQPQHF.

The chain joins TRBV5-1 to TRBJ1-2; unclear D gene. The CDR3 has 14 amino acids. Trimming took 4 bases from V and 6 from J, leaving 16 bases between them. Germline CDR1 and CDR2: SGHRS and YFSETQ. CDR3 protein: CASSKASEEDGYTF. The CDR3 coding sequence is TGCGCCAGCAGCAAAGCTTCAGAAGAGGATGGCTACACCTTC.

The genes are TRBV4-3 and TRBJ1-1; TRBD1 matches 10 bases. The germline V gene has CDR1 LGHNA and CDR2 YSLEER. The CDR3 consists of 15 residues. V lost 4 bases and J lost 3; bases outside the gene matches: 5. The CDR3 nucleotides are TGCGCCAGCAGCCGATCGGACAGGGGGGACACTGAAGCTTTCTTT. It codes for CASSRSDRGDTEAFF.

The J gene is TRBJ2-2, the V gene TRBV20-1; 9 bases are shared with TRBD1. Germline-derived CDR1 and CDR2 are DFQATT and SNEGSKA (reference sequence). This CDR3 is built from 14 residues. J was trimmed by 5 bases and V by 6 bases; bases with no gene match: 7. This chain's CDR3 is CSAPGTGLTGELFF. CDR3 bases: TGCAGTGCACCCGGGACAGGGTTGACCGGGGAGCTGTTTTTT.

A single count supports this clonotype. V usage is TRBV29-1 and J usage is TRBJ2-5; D is possibly TRBD1 or TRBD2 (6 bases each). This CDR3 has 14 amino acids. The V and J ends lost 5 bases and 11 bases respectively, with 24 bases between them. The germline V gene has CDR1 SQVTM and CDR2 ANQGSEA. CDR3 in amino acids: CSVWGAGANNEQYF. The CDR3 DNA reads as TGCAGCGTTTGGGGGGCAGGGGCTAACAATGAGCAGTACTTC.

This clonotype appeared many times. An end of the junction differs from the germline gene, which may be a read error. The chain employs TRBV4-3 and TRBJ2-1; D is unresolved. The germline gives CDR1 LGHNA, CDR2 YSLEER. This CDR3 contains 12 residues. In DNA form, the CDR3 reads TGTGCCAGCAGCCAAGGGTACAATGAGCAGTTCTTC. Translated: CASSQGYNEQFF.